This TCR beta chain was captured by sequencing in a study of T cells in Graves' hyperthyroidism and ophthalmopathy. Amplification of TCR beta CDR3 regions used RNA as the template. Initially, a first-round RT-PCR of the TCR CDR3 employed the HTBI primer set. Each CDR3 protein is one row after TCRdb ran MiXCR on the multiplex PCR reads. The sample gives 550,000 to 650,000 distinct CDR3 sequences, about 14% of which show up once; about 14% is in the top ten. This clonotype was detected many times. A patient was excluded if there was uncontrolled infection, other autoimmune disease, pregnancy or lactation. The germline gives CDR1 MDHEN, CDR2 SYDVKM. Unmatched junction bases numbered 7, after V lost 6 bases and J lost 3 bases. There are 15 residues in the CDR3.

This rearrangement joins TRBV28 to TRBJ2-5; TRBD1 matches at 10 bases. The clonotype was recovered from a middle-aged woman with Graves' hyperthyroidism. Sequencing used blood. CDR3 region: CASRRPGTGEETQYF. The CDR3 nucleotides are TGTGCCAGCAGACGTCCCGGGACAGGGGAAGAGACCCAGTACTTC.